The source of this T cell receptor beta chain is a study of identical twins. This clonotype was counted only a few times. TCRdb passed the 5' RACE reads through MiXCR, listing each CDR3 protein once. The sample has approximately 190,000 distinct CDR3 sequences; about 16% are singletons. This same sample was also taken into another study, of T cells expressing NK-cell markers. This second report adds: According to the study, TCR beta repertoires originated from sorted CD3+CD56+NKG2C+, CD3+CD56+NKG2C- and CD3+CD56-NKG2C+ T cells. Dominant NKG2C+ clonotypes in a handful of donors made up about 1.0-8% of CD8+ T cells.

This receptor was obtained from a woman aged 18-29 years in good health. Material for sequencing was CD8+ T cells sorted from blood.

CDR3 sequence: CASSVAGSEETQYF. DNA of the CDR3: TGTGCCAGCAGCGTAGCGGGGTCCGAAGAGACCCAGTACTTC. The rearrangement joins TRBV9 to TRBJ2-5; D is perhaps TRBD2 (5 bases). The V and J ends lost 0 bases and 3 bases respectively, with 9 bases between them. This CDR3 spans 14 amino acids. CDR1 is SGDLS, CDR2 YYNGEE, per germline.